This entry lists 14 T cell receptor beta chains sequenced from one sample in a study of CD8+ T cells in alopecia areata (dated 2018 in TCRdb). The library relied on the immunoSEQ multiplex PCR assay. For TCR sequencing, RNA was extracted from every sample and reverse transcribed into cDNA to serve as template. The table was pulled from immuneACCESS by TCRdb, which kept in-frame rearrangements only. Such tables lose some clones; where checked, under half of the loss comes from unresolved V genes, and the rest has no known cause. The table for this sample lists more than 95,000 clones; roughly 50% of them were counted only once. The top ten clonotypes cover 25% to 35% of the sample. This specimen's time point label, interpreted: four to five weeks on oral tofacitinib. The treatment or condition label here, explained by the study, means: oral pan-JAK inhibitor, 5-10 mg twice daily. The sequences come from CD8+ T cells sorted from blood, collected at week 4, from a patient treated with tofacitinib. These receptors all stem from a human donor with alopecia areata.

DNA for the CDR3: TGTGCCAGCAGTACCCAGGGGGCTGGGGCCAACGTCCTGACTTTC. Residues: CASSTQGAGANVLTF. The chain recombines TRBV6-5 with TRBJ2-6, with TRBD1 matching over 7 bases. The CDR3 is 15 residues long. J gave up 2 bases and V 5 bases, and 3 bases lay outside the gene matches. Germline CDR1 and CDR2: MNHEY and SVGAGI.

A few counts support this clone. The chain recombines TRBV7-2 with TRBJ2-1; 16 bases are a match to TRBD2. Germline trimming cut 8 bases from V and 3 bases from J; bases unmatched to any gene: 10. This CDR3 comprises 18 residues. Germline CDR1 reads SGHTA; CDR2 reads FQGNSA. The CDR3 DNA sequence: TGTGCCAGCTTACCGGGACTAGCGGGGGGGCGGAGCTACAATGAGCAGTTCTTC. It is translated as CASLPGLAGGRSYNEQFF.

This clone was seen only a few times. The chain carries TRBV6-4 and TRBJ1-5, with D possibly being TRBD1 (5 bases). The CDR3 is made up of 15 amino acids. CDR1 and CDR2 from the germline V gene are MRHNA and SNTAGT. The V end lost 3 bases, the J end lost 8 bases, and 17 bases lay between the germline ends. The CDR3 protein is CASSEQSGAGEPQHF. The CDR3 nucleotides are TGTGCCAGCAGTGAGCAAAGTGGGGCTGGGGAGCCCCAGCATTTT.

V and J are TRBV29-1 and TRBJ1-6; D remains unclear. Germline CDR1 and CDR2: SQVTM and ANQGSEA. The V gene lost 5 bases and the J gene lost 8 bases, with 7 bases spanning the gap. CDR3 length equals 11 residues. CDR3 protein: CSVLTYSPLHF. Here the CDR3 DNA reads TGCAGCGTTTTGACCTATTCACCCCTCCACTTT.

The J gene is TRBJ2-4, the V gene TRBV29-1, with D hard to call. Germline V CDR1 and CDR2: SQVTM, ANQGSEA. The ends were cut back, 3 bases at V and 0 bases at J, with 12 bases in the middle. The CDR3 totals 15 residues. In DNA, the CDR3 is TGCAGCGTTGAGGGCCTCTTCCTAGCCAAAAACATTCAGTACTTC. Translation: CSVEGLFLAKNIQYF. Looking up the rest from reference TRBV29-1 and TRBJ2-4 gives the full variable domain: SAVISQKPSRDICQRGTSLTIQCQVDSQVTMMFWYRQQPGQSLTLIATANQGSEATYESGFVIDKFPISRPNLTFSTLTVSNMSPEDSSIYLCSVEGLFLAKNIQYFGAGTRLSVL.

This clone has just one count. CDR3 amino acids: CASSWASGEYNEQFF. In DNA form, the CDR3 reads TGTGCCAGCAGCTGGGCTAGCGGGGAATACAATGAGCAGTTCTTC. The chain combines TRBV5-6 with TRBJ2-1, with TRBD2 matching 9 bases. Losses at the gene ends were 3 bases for V and 4 bases for J; bases not matched to a gene: 5. CDR1 and CDR2 from the germline V gene are SGHDT and YYEEEE. This CDR3 comprises 15 residues.

The V and J genes are TRBV4-1 and TRBJ1-2; D might be TRBD1 (6 bases). The CDR3 contains 19 residues. V was cut by 4 bases and J by 2 bases, with 26 bases left in between. Per the germline V gene, CDR1 is MGHRA and CDR2 is YSYEKL. The CDR3 DNA is TGCGCCAGCAGCCTTGCCTCGAGGCAGGGGAAAGAAGGGAACTATGGCTACACCTTC. This sequence encodes CASSLASRQGKEGNYGYTF.

The chain recombines TRBV5-1 with TRBJ2-7; D is perhaps TRBD1 or TRBD2 (5 bases each). This CDR3 spans 14 amino acids. CDR1 and CDR2 (germline): SGHRS, YFSETQ. Trimming left V 2 bases short and J 2 bases short, with 11 bases between. The DNA for the CDR3 is TGCGCCAGCAGCTTTTGGGACGGGCCCTACGAGCAGTACTTC. The encoded protein is CASSFWDGPYEQYF. Using reference TRBV5-1 and TRBJ2-7 for the parts outside the CDR3, the full variable domain is KAGVTQTPRYLIKTRGQQVTLSCSPISGHRSVSWYQQTPGQGLQFLFEYFSETQRNKGNFPGRFSGRQFSNSRSEMNVSTLELGDSALYLCASSFWDGPYEQYFGPGTRLTVT.

The gene calls are TRBV7-9 and TRBJ1-5; D ambiguous. Trimming pared 6 bases from V and 3 bases from J, leaving 18 bases between. This CDR3 contains 16 residues. The germline CDR1 and CDR2 sequences are SEHNR and FQNEAQ (reference sequence). The CDR3 loop reads CASSDLGKGNNQPQHF. CDR3 nucleotide sequence: TGTGCCAGCAGTGACCTGGGGAAGGGTAACAATCAGCCCCAGCATTTT.

In this sample, this clone turned up a few times. The rearrangement uses TRBV29-1 and TRBJ1-2; 7 positions agree with TRBD1. CDR1 is SQVTM and CDR2 is ANQGSEA in the germline V gene. CDR3 length: 13 amino acids. V shed 5 bases and J 3 bases; nucleotides not matched to a gene: 6. CDR3 sequence reads: CSVRTGVDYGYTF. The CDR3, as DNA: TGCAGCGTTCGTACAGGGGTGGACTATGGCTACACCTTC.

CDR3 in amino acids: CASSLGQGYGYTF. The CDR3 DNA reads as TGTGCCAGCAGTTTAGGTCAAGGATATGGCTACACCTTC. The chain is built from TRBV27 and TRBJ1-2; D ambiguous. This CDR3 spans 13 amino acids. V was pared by 2 bases and J by 5 bases, with 9 bases between. Germline V gene lookup returns CDR1 MNHEY and CDR2 SMNVEV (reference sequence).

The gene calls are TRBV30 and TRBJ2-1; D gene ambiguous. CDR3 length: 16 amino acids. CDR1 is GTSNPN, CDR2 SVGIG, per germline (reference sequence). V shed 1 base and J shed 0 bases, with 13 bases lying between them. In DNA, the CDR3 is TGTGCCTGGAGTGATCCTTTTTCCGGCTCCTACAATGAGCAGTTCTTC. This sequence encodes CAWSDPFSGSYNEQFF.

The chain joins TRBV27 to TRBJ2-7; D might be TRBD1 (6 bases). In germline, CDR1 is MNHEY, CDR2 SMNVEV (reference sequence). CDR3 length: 14 amino acids. V was shortened by 2 bases and J by 2 bases, with 10 bases between the two germline ends. DNA of the CDR3: TGTGCCAGCAGTTTAAGGGGGACCACCTACGAGCAGTACTTC. Residues: CASSLRGTTYEQYF.

The chain joins TRBV29-1 to TRBJ2-1; tentative D call: TRBD2 (5 bases). The germline V gene has CDR1 SQVTM and CDR2 ANQGSEA. Trimming stripped 8 bases from V and 7 bases from J, with 12 bases between. The CDR3 is made up of 11 amino acids. CDR3 region: CSPQRGNEQFF. In DNA form, the CDR3 reads TGCAGCCCCCAGCGAGGGAATGAGCAGTTCTTC.